The present T cell receptor beta chain was sequenced within a study of PD-1 blockade in classical Hodgkin lymphoma. Study-wide points: Repertoire differences lack defined causes, possibly disease activity or prior therapy. It was among complete responders that baseline diversity resembled that of newly diagnosed patients. TCR diversity at baseline was reported to be reduced in newly diagnosed patients relative to healthy donors.

A few counts support this clone. Its antigen remains unknown. Time point specified: cycle 4 day 1 (C4D1), after less than 7 weeks of nivolumab. Relapse after autologous stem cell transplantation occurred in every patient, and brentuximab vedotin exposure varied. Complete response, partial response or progressive disease was each patient's best response. Sequencing was performed with immunoSEQ multiplex PCR; in TCRdb, only in-frame clones are kept and a portion is missing. Of almost 20,000 clones detected, about three quarters appear once; the ten largest clones hold roughly 40%. The CDR3 is made up of 13 amino acids. Germline CDR1 reads SQVTM; CDR2 reads ANQGSEA.

The gene calls are TRBV29-1 and TRBJ1-5; D unclear. The sample consisted of peripheral blood mononuclear cells (PBMCs), taken before the fourth cycle of nivolumab. The sequence derives from a human donor with classical Hodgkin lymphoma. This CDR3 is CSVCMGMGQPQHF. CDR3 DNA sequence: TGCAGTGTATGTATGGGTATGGGACAGCCCCAGCATTTT.